This T cell receptor (beta chain) was recorded in a study of OX40 agonist ivuxolimab in advanced cancers. The wider study: While on treatment, patients had intravenous ivuxolimab at 0.01 to 10 mg/kg every 2 weeks. Findings and caveats of the study: Circulating CD4+ and CD8+ T cells showed clonal expansion by week 6 at 0.1 to 3.0 mg/kg. Among T cells, CD8+ cells averaged more expanded clones than CD4+ cells.

Profiling relied on immunoSEQ multiplex PCR, and the TCRdb table lists in-frame clones only, not all of them. The data hold about 48,000 clones, with approximately 83% observed a single time. It was autoimmune disease history or systemic immunosuppression that excluded patients. Remarks on this clone: Antigen: not known.

V lost 1 base, J lost 6 bases, and 12 bases lay in between. CDR1 LNHDA and CDR2 SQIVND come from the germline V gene (reference sequence). This CDR3 region has 15 residues. The TCR originated in an adult with an advanced solid tumor such as melanoma, head and neck, liver or kidney cancer. The chain couples TRBV19 to TRBJ1-4; D is possibly TRBD1 (5 bases). The sequenced sample was CD4+ or CD8+ T cells sorted from blood, obtained in a trial of the OX40 agonist ivuxolimab. In nucleotides, the CDR3 is TGTGCCAGTAGTATAGGCGGACAATGGGATGAAAAACTGTTTTTT. Its translation is CASSIGGQWDEKLFF. Using reference TRBV19 and TRBJ1-4 for the parts outside the CDR3, the full variable domain is DGGITQSPKYLFRKEGQNVTLSCEQNLNHDAMYWYRQDPGQGLRLIYYSQIVNDFQKGDIAEGYSVSREKKESFPLTVTSAQKNPTAFYLCASSIGGQWDEKLFFGSGTQLSVL.